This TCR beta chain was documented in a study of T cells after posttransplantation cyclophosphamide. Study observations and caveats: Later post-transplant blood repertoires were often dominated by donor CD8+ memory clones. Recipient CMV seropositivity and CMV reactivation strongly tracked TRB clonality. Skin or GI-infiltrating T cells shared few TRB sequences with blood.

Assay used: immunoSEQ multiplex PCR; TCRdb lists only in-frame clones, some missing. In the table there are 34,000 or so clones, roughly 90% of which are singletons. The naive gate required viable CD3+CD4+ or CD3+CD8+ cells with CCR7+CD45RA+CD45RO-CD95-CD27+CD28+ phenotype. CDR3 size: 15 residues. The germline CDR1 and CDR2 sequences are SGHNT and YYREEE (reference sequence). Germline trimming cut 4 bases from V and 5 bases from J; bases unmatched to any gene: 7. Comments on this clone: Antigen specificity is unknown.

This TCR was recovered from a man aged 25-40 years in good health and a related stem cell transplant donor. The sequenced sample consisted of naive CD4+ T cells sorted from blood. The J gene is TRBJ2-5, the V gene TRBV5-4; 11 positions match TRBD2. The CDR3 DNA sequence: TGTGCCAGCAGCCATAGCGGGGGGGCGGGTGAGACCCAGTACTTC. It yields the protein CASSHSGGAGETQYF.